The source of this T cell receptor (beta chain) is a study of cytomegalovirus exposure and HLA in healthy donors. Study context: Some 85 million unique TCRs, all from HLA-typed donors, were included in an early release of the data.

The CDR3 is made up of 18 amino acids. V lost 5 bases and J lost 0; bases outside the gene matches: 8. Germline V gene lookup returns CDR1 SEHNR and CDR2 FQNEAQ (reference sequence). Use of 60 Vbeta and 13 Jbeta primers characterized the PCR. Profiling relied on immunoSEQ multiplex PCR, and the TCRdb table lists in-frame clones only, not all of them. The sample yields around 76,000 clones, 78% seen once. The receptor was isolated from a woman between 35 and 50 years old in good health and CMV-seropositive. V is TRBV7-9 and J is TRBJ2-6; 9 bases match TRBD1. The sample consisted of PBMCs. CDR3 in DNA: TGTGCCAGCAGCGCGACCGGGACAGGGCTCTCTGGGGCCAACGTCCTGACTTTC. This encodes CASSATGTGLSGANVLTF.